This TCR beta chain was identified in a study of graft-versus-host responses after intestinal transplantation (dated by TCRdb to the early 2020s). As for the study more broadly: The transplants that recipients received were multivisceral, liver-intestinal, or isolated intestinal. All recipients received anti-thymocyte globulin induction followed by maintenance tacrolimus and steroids for approximately 3 years. After intestinal transplantation, graft-versus-host and host-versus-graft alloreactive T cell clones were followed in the graft, circulation and bone marrow using bulk TCR-beta CDR3 sequencing. To identify alloreactive clones, pre-transplant mixed lymphocyte reaction products were sequenced and then compared with unstimulated pre-transplant donor and recipient T cells. The cohort enrolled around 25 intestinal transplant recipients including one retransplant, and a few patients lacking pretransplant specimens were excluded. Donor T cell macrochimerism was defined as a peak of at least 4% donor T cells among recipient peripheral blood mononuclear cells. Instead of going to the commercial service, samples from a few later patients were sequenced in-house on an Illumina MiSeq and processed with MiXCR.

Spanning cysteine to phenylalanine, the CDR3 consists of 18 amino acids. CDR3 DNA is the only sequence kept; it has 54 bases, read in frame from the first base. V is cut by 0 bases and J by 8 bases, and the space between the germline ends is 24 bases. CDR1 and CDR2 are read off the germline V gene (reference sequence) as SGHNT and YYREEE. The receptor library was made with the immunoSEQ multiplex PCR assay. For most patients, genomic DNA was isolated with the Qiagen DNeasy Blood and Tissue Kit and shipped frozen to Adaptive Biotechnologies for TCR sequencing. Adaptive Biotechnologies carried out high-throughput TCR-beta CDR3 sequencing of genomic DNA for most patients. In the authors' own workflow: Adaptive's ImmunoSEQ software supplied the TCR sequencing data for roughly 17 patients, while MiXCR and VDJtools were used to process three other patients. To correct CD4 versus CD8 sorting errors, sequences present in both subsets at a frequency ratio below 5:1 were removed. CDR3 nucleotide sequences shared by donor and recipient were removed because the origin of these sequences could not be assigned. At least 2-fold expansion over unstimulated cells and a minimum CFSE-low frequency of 0.002% (template counts) or 0.001% (read counts) were required for clones to be classified as alloreactive. Mappable clones were those detected in sequenced pre-transplant spleen, lymph node, or MLR CFSE-low populations of the donor or recipient. The cumulative frequency of alloreactive clones was calculated as a percentage of all sequences, weighted by copy number. TCRdb mirrors the immuneACCESS table, restricted to in-frame sequences. Some clones are absent from its copies; in checked studies, under half trace to an unresolved V gene, and the reason for the others is unknown. V and J calls and clone size are those listed in that table; D and trimming were worked out from the DNA. The sample table lists 80,000 to 100,000 clones, more than 85% of them with a count of one. Around 0.18% of the sample goes to the ten largest clones.

In light of the paper, this sample's time point label describes: cells obtained before transplantation from donor or recipient. CD3+CD4+ and CD3+CD8+ populations were FACS-sorted from unstimulated pre-transplant donor and recipient cells taken from spleen or lymph nodes. Concerning this clone: This clone's antigen is unknown. No per-base quality is available; no much larger clone lies one base away.

The full study reports these points: Early after transplant, declines in HvG clones were associated with peak levels of circulating GvH clones. GvH clones were found in recipient bone marrow, and some of the GvH clones appeared earlier in ileal mucosa or blood, which is consistent with an intestinal mucosal origin. Conclusions were limited by the relatively low number and heterogeneity of intestinal transplant patients. High GvH to HvG T cell clonal ratios were observed in the allografts of patients with donor T cell macrochimerism.

The clonotype was recovered from a human donor who received an intestinal transplant. Material: unstimulated CD4+ T cells sorted from spleen or lymph node cells, obtained before intestinal transplant. The chain is encoded by TRBV5-4 joined to TRBJ2-1, with no reliable assignment of the D segment. CDR3 loop: CASSLVHSQPRFRYEQFF. The sequenced DNA: TGTGCCAGCAGCTTGGTGCATTCTCAGCCTCGGTTCAGGTATGAGCAGTTCTTC. Outside the CDR3, residues come from the reference TRBV5-4 and TRBJ2-1 proteins, so the full variable domain is: ETGVTQSPTHLIKTRGQQVTLRCSSQSGHNTVSWYQQALGQGPQFIFQYYREEENGRGNFPPRFSGLQFPNYSSELNVNALELDDSALYLCASSLVHSQPRFRYEQFFGPGTRLTVL.